These T cell receptor beta chains were read from a single sample in a study of sequential checkpoint blockade in melanoma. Libraries were prepared by immunoSEQ multiplex PCR; TCRdb keeps only in-frame clonotypes and omits some of them. The repertoire holds 25,000 to 30,000 clones, around 73% seen once, with roughly 22% in the top ten. This material consisted of CD8+ T cells sorted from blood (inferred from file names), taken from a patient given nivolumab and ipilimumab in sequence. These receptors came from a human donor with melanoma. The CDR3 runs from the conserved cysteine through the conserved F or W. The order of the fields is CDR3 length, J gene, clone size, D gene, V gene, CDR3 protein, CDR3 DNA. D genes are given only for firm matches. Size values are once, few and many counts, or a class for expanded clones, and some rows have none.

>12|TRBJ2-3|few|NA|TRBV29-1
CSVAGGTDTQYF
TGCAGCGTTGCTGGAGGCACAGATACGCAGTATTTT
>15|TRBJ2-7|few|NA|TRBV19
CASSISRGAAYEQYF
TGTGCCAGTAGTATTTCCAGGGGAGCCGCCTACGAGCAGTACTTC
>16|TRBJ2-1|few|TRBD1|TRBV15
CATSRDDRGISNEQFF
TGTGCCACCAGCAGAGACGACAGGGGTATCAGCAATGAGCAGTTCTTC
>16|TRBJ2-7|NA|NA|TRBV4-3
CASSQDPRGSGYEQYF
TGCGCCAGCAGCCAAGATCCCCGGGGTAGCGGCTACGAGCAGTACTTC
>14|TRBJ2-7|NA|TRBD2|TRBV10-3
CAITTSGGAGEQYF
TGTGCCATCACTACTAGCGGGGGGGCAGGGGAGCAGTACTTC
>18|TRBJ2-1|few|NA|TRBV5-8
CASSRTPVPVVPYNEQFF
TGTGCCAGCAGTCGCACCCCTGTTCCGGTCGTACCCTACAATGAGCAGTTCTTC
>13|TRBJ1-2|few|NA|TRBV11-2
CASSPPGQYGYTF
TGTGCCAGCAGCCCGCCGGGTCAATATGGCTACACCTTC
>18|TRBJ1-1|NA|TRBD1|TRBV5-3
CARSTVTRDRTPNTEAFF
TGTGCCAGAAGCACGGTTACCCGGGACAGGACCCCGAACACTGAAGCTTTCTTT
>15|TRBJ2-7|few|TRBD2|TRBV5-4
CASSLTSGNSYEQYF
TGTGCCAGCAGCTTGACTAGCGGGAACTCCTACGAGCAGTACTTC
>13|TRBJ1-1|NA|NA|TRBV7-8
CASSSEFNTEAFF
TGTGCCAGCAGCTCGGAGTTCAACACTGAAGCTTTCTTT
>14|TRBJ1-2|NA|TRBD1|TRBV11-2
CASSPLTGYYGYTF
TGTGCCAGCAGCCCGTTGACAGGGTACTATGGCTACACCTTC